This T cell receptor (beta chain) was observed in a study of control samples from healthy donors and cancer patients. TCRdb's table, derived via immunoSEQ multiplex PCR, lists solely in-frame clones and lacks some. Of roughly 81,000 clones listed, around 83% were seen once; the top ten hold around 10%. V lost 6 bases to trimming and J lost 6 bases, with 15 bases between them. Looked up from germline, CDR1 is MNHEY and CDR2 is SMNVEV (reference sequence). This CDR3 has 13 amino acids. This TCR was sampled from a man in his fifties or sixties with head and neck cancer. The V gene is TRBV27, the J gene TRBJ2-7, with a possible D match to TRBD1 (6 bases). The material sequenced was PBMCs. The CDR3 nucleotides read TGTGCCAGCAGGGCCTGGGGGCTGGGCGAGCAGTACTTC. Translation gives CASRAWGLGEQYF.